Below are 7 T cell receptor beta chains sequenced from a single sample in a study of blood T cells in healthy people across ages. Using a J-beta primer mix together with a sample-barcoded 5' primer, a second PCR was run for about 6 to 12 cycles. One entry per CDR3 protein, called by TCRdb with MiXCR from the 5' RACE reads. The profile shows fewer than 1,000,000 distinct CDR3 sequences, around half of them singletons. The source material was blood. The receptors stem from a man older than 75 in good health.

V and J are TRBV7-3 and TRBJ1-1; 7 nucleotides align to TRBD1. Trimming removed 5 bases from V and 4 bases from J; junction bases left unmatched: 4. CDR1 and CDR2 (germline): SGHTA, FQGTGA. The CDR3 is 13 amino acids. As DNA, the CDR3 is TGTGCCAGCAGCGCAACAGGGGCCACTGAAGCTTTCTTT. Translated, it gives CASSATGATEAFF. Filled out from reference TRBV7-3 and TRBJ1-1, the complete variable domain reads GAGVSQTPSNKVTEKGKYVELRCDPISGHTALYWYRQSLGQGPEFLIYFQGTGAADDSGLPNDRFFAVRPEGSVSTLKIQRTERGDSAVYLCASSATGATEAFFGQGTRLTVV.

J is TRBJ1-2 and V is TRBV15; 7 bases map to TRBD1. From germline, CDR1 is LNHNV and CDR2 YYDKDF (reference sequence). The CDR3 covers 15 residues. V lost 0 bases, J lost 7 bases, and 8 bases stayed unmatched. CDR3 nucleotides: TGTGCCACCAGCAGAGATCAAGGAGACAGGGTTGGCTACACCTTC. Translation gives CATSRDQGDRVGYTF.

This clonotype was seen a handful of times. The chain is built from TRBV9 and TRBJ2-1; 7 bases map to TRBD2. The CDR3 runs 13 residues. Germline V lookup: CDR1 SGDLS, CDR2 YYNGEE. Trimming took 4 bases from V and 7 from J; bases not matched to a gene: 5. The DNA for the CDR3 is TGTGCCAGCAGCCGCGGGAGTCGTAATGAGCAGTTCTTC. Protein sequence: CASSRGSRNEQFF.

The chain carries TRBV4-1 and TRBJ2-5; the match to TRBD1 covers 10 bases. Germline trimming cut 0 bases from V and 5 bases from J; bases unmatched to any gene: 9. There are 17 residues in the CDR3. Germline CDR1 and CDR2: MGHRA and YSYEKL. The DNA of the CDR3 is TGCGCCAGCAGCCAAGATTTAGGGACAGGGGTGGTGGAGACCCAGTACTTC. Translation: CASSQDLGTGVVETQYF.

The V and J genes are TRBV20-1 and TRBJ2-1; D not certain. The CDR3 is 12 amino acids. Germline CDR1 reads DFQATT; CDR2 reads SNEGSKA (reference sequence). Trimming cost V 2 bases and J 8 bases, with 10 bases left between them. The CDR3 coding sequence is TGCAGTGCTAGACCCAGTTTCGATGAGCAGTTCTTC. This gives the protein CSARPSFDEQFF.

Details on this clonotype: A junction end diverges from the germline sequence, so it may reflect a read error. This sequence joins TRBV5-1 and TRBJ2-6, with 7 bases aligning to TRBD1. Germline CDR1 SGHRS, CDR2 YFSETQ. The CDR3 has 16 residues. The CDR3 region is CASSILTGPGANVLTF. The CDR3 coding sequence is TGCGCCAGCAGCATACTGACAGGGCCTGGGGCCAATGTCCTGACTTTC.

In DNA form, the CDR3 reads TGTGCCAGCAGCGTAGCCAGGGGGTCCTACAATGAGCAGTTCTTC. Encoded protein: CASSVARGSYNEQFF. This chain links TRBV9 with TRBJ2-1, with 7 nucleotides matching TRBD1. CDR1 and CDR2 (germline): SGDLS, YYNGEE. Trimming at V came to 0 bases and at J to 1 base, leaving 1 base not matched to a gene. This CDR3 contains 15 residues.